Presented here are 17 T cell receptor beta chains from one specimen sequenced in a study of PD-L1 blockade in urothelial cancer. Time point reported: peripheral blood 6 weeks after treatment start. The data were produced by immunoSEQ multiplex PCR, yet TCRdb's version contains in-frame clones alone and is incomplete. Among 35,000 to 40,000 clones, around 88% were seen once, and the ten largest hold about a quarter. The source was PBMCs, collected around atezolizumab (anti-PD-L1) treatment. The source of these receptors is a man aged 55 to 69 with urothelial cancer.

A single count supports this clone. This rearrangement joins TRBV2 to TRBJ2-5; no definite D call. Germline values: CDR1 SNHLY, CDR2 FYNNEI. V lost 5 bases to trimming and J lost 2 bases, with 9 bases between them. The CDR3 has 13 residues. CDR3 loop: CASSYSNQETQYF. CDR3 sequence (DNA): TGTGCCAGCAGTTACAGTAATCAAGAGACCCAGTACTTC.

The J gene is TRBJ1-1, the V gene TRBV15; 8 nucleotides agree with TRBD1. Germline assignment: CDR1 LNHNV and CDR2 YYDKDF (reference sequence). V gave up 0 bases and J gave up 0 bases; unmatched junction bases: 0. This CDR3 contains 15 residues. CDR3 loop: CATSRETGVNTEAFF. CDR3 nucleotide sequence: TGTGCCACCAGCAGAGAGACAGGGGTGAACACTGAAGCTTTCTTT.

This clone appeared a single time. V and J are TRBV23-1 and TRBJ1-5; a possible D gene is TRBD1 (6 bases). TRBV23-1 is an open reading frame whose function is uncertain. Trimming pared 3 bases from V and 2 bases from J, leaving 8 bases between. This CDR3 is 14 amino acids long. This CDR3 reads CASSQDSCNQPQHF. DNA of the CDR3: TGCGCCAGCAGTCAGGACAGCTGCAATCAGCCCCAGCATTTT.

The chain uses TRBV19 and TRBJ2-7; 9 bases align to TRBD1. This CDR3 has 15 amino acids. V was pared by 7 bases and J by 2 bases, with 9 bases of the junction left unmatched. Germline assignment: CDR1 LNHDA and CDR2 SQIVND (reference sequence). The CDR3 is CASTGTGKGAYEQYF. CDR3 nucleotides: TGTGCCAGTACCGGGACAGGGAAGGGCGCCTACGAGCAGTACTTC.

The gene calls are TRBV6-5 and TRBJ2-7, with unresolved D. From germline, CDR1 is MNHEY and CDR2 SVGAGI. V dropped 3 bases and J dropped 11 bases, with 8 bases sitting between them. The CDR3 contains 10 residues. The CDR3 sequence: CASSYSRKYF. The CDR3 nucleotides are TGTGCCAGCAGTTATTCGAGAAAGTACTTC.

The DNA for the CDR3 is TGTGCCATCAGGCGGAGGACAGGGGGACAACACTATGGCTACACCTTC. Translating gives CAIRRRTGGQHYGYTF. The V call is TRBV10-3, the J call TRBJ1-2, with TRBD1 matching over 10 bases. Germline CDR1 reads ENHRY; CDR2 reads SYGVKD. The CDR3 runs to 16 residues. J lost 3 bases, V lost 6 bases, and 10 bases had no gene match.

CDR3 DNA: TGCAGCGTTTTAGGGACAGGGGACGAGCAGTACTTC. Translating gives CSVLGTGDEQYF. The J gene is TRBJ2-7, the V gene TRBV29-1; 10 nucleotides align to TRBD1. This CDR3 spans 12 amino acids. In germline, CDR1 is SQVTM, CDR2 ANQGSEA. J lost 5 bases, V lost 5 bases, and 3 bases had no gene match.

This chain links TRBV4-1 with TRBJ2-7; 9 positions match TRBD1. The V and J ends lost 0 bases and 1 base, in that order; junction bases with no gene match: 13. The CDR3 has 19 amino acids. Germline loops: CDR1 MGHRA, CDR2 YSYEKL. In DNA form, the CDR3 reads TGCGCCAGCAGCCAAGATTCCCTACAGGGGGCTTTCCCTTCCTACGAGCAGTACTTC. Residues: CASSQDSLQGAFPSYEQYF.

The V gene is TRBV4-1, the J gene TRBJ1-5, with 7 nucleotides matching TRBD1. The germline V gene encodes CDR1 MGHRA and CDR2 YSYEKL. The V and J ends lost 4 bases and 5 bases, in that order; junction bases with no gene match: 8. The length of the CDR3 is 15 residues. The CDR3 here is CASSPGQVGDQPQHF. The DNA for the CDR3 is TGCGCCAGCAGCCCAGGACAGGTTGGGGATCAGCCCCAGCATTTT.

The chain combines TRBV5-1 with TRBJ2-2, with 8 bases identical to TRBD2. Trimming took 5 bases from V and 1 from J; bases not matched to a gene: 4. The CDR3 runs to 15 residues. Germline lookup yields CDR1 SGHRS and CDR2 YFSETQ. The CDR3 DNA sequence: TGCGCCAGCAGTTTCACTAGCGGGAACACCGGGGAGCTGTTTTTT. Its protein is CASSFTSGNTGELFF.

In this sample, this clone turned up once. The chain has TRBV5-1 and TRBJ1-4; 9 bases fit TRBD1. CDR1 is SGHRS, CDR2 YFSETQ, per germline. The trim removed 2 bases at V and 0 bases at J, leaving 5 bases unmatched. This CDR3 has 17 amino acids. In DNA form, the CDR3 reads TGCGCCAGCAGCTTTTTGGGACAGGGAACAACTAATGAAAAACTGTTTTTT. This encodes CASSFLGQGTTNEKLFF.

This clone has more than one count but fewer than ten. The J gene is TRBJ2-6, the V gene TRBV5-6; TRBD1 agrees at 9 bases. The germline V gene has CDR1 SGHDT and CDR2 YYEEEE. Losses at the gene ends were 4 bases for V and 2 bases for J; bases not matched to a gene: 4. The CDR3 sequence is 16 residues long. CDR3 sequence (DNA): TGTGCCAGCAGCGGGGACAGGGCCCCTGGGGCCAACGTCCTGACTTTC. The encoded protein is CASSGDRAPGANVLTF.

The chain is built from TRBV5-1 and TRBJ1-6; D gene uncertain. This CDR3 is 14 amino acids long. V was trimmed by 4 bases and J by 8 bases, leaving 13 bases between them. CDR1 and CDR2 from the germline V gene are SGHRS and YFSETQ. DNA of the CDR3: TGCGCCAGCAGCCTCGATAATCAGGATTCACCCCTCCACTTT. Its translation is CASSLDNQDSPLHF.

The CDR3 loop reads CASSQAARASGNTIYF. The CDR3 DNA sequence: TGCGCCAGCAGCCAAGCGGCCAGGGCCTCTGGAAACACCATATATTTT. This chain links TRBV4-1 with TRBJ1-3, with D possibly TRBD1 on 5 matching bases. CDR3 length equals 16 residues. CDR1 is MGHRA and CDR2 is YSYEKL in the germline V gene. Trimming removed 1 base from V and 0 bases from J, with 10 bases in between.

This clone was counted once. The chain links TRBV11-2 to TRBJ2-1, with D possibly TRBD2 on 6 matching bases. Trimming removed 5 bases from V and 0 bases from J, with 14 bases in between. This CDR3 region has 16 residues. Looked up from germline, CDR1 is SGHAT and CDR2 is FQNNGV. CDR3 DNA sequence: TGTGCCAGCAGCGAAGGCGGGGAGAGCTCCTACAATGAGCAGTTCTTC. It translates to CASSEGGESSYNEQFF.

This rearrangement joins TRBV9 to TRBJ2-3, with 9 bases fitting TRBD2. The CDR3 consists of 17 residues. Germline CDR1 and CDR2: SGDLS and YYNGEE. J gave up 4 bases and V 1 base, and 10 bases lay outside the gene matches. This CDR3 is CASSVRGASGGSDTQYF. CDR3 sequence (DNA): TGTGCCAGCAGCGTAAGGGGGGCAAGCGGGGGGTCAGATACGCAGTATTTT.

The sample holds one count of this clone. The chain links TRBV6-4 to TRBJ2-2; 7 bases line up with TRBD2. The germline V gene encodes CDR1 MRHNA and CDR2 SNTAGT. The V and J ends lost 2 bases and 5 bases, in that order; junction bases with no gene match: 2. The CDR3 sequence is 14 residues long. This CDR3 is CASSDHGRTGELFF. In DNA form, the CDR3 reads TGTGCCAGCAGTGACCACGGGAGGACCGGGGAGCTGTTTTTT.